These 17 T cell receptor beta chains were sequenced from one sample in a study of CD8 T cells in ankylosing spondylitis. TCRdb called the 5' RACE reads again in MiXCR, with one record for every CDR3 protein. The sample has 200,000 to 300,000 distinct CDR3 sequences, around 7.8% seen once. What was sequenced was blood, either unsorted or a sorted T cell fraction (not recorded which). The receptor source for this set is a male donor with ankylosing spondylitis or in good health (not recorded which).

This clonotype was picked up many times. V gene TRBV5-6 combines with J gene TRBJ1-5; no definite D call. Per germline, CDR1 SGHDT and CDR2 YYEEEE. V lost 4 bases to trimming and J lost 6 bases, with 20 bases between them. The CDR3 contains 16 residues. In nucleotides, the CDR3 is TGTGCCAGCAGCACCCCCTGGGGTGGTTCGGGTCAGCCCCAGCATTTT. Translating gives CASSTPWGGSGQPQHF.

In this sample, this clonotype turned up many times. The gene calls are TRBV6-1 and TRBJ1-5; a weak D match, TRBD1 (5 bases). Deletions cut 7 bases from V and 7 bases from J, with 14 bases between. Per the germline V gene, CDR1 is MNHNS and CDR2 is SASEGT. The CDR3 spans 13 residues. The DNA for the CDR3 is TGTGCCAGCAAACCTGGGGCAGTCCAGCCCCAGCATTTT. This gives the protein CASKPGAVQPQHF.

This clonotype was counted many times. J is TRBJ2-5 and V is TRBV24-1, with D maybe TRBD1 (6 bases). Germline V CDR1 and CDR2: KGHDR, SFDVKD. The V end lost 1 base, the J end lost 2 bases, and 7 bases lay between the germline ends. The CDR3 has 14 residues. CDR3: CATSDFTGQETQYF. CDR3 in DNA: TGTGCCACCAGTGATTTTACAGGGCAAGAGACCCAGTACTTC.

In this sample, this clonotype turned up many times. The genes are TRBV29-1 and TRBJ1-4, with unresolved D. There are 12 residues in the CDR3. Germline CDR1 reads SQVTM; CDR2 reads ANQGSEA. The V end lost 4 bases, the J end lost 4 bases, and 7 bases lay between the germline ends. The CDR3 DNA is TGCAGCGTTGGGAGGATTAATGAAAAACTGTTTTTT. Residues: CSVGRINEKLFF.

This clonotype was recorded at least ten times. The chain employs TRBV20-1 and TRBJ1-1; D gene ambiguous. CDR3 length equals 12 residues. Trimming pared 6 bases from V and 5 bases from J, leaving 13 bases between. Germline V lookup: CDR1 DFQATT, CDR2 SNEGSKA (reference sequence). The CDR3 bases are TGCAGTGCCACCCCTTCGAATACTGAAGCTTTCTTT. Its translation is CSATPSNTEAFF.

The chain combines TRBV5-1 with TRBJ2-7; tentatively, D is TRBD2 (7 bases). Germline V gene data show CDR1 as SGHRS and CDR2 as YFSETQ. V lost 4 bases and J 2 bases, leaving 10 bases between the germline ends. The CDR3 runs to 13 residues. The CDR3 sequence: CASSRGGTYEQYF. The CDR3 DNA is TGCGCCAGCAGCAGGGGGGGGACCTACGAGCAGTACTTC.

This clonotype occurred many times. The chain links TRBV29-1 to TRBJ2-7, with 7 nucleotides matching TRBD1. V shed 5 bases and J 0 bases; nucleotides not matched to a gene: 4. CDR3 length: 13 amino acids. Germline assignment: CDR1 SQVTM and CDR2 ANQGSEA. DNA of the CDR3: TGCAGCGTTCCGACAGGGAGCTCCTACGAGCAGTACTTC. Its translation: CSVPTGSSYEQYF.

This clonotype showed up many times. The chain has TRBV20-1 and TRBJ2-7; no firm D call. V shed 3 bases and J shed 2 bases, with 11 bases lying between them. The CDR3 loop spans 13 amino acids. The germline gives CDR1 DFQATT, CDR2 SNEGSKA (reference sequence). The CDR3 coding sequence is TGCAGTGCTAGTCTCCCAGGCGCCTACGAGCAGTACTTC. Its translation: CSASLPGAYEQYF.

The genes are TRBV7-2 and TRBJ1-2, with D hard to call. Germline assignment: CDR1 SGHTA and CDR2 FQGNSA. This CDR3 contains 14 residues. Trimming left V 1 base short and J 2 bases short, with 8 bases between. Here the CDR3 DNA reads TGTGCCAGCAGCTTAGATACTGTCAACTATGGCTACACCTTC. Protein product: CASSLDTVNYGYTF. The full variable domain, its missing parts supplied by reference TRBV7-2 and TRBJ1-2, is GAGVSQSPSNKVTEKGKDVELRCDPISGHTALYWYRQSLGQGLEFLIYFQGNSAPDKSGLPSDRFSAERTGGSVSTLTIQRTQQEDSAVYLCASSLDTVNYGYTFGSGTRLTVV.

In its sample, this clonotype was seen many times. The J gene is TRBJ1-5, the V gene TRBV19, with D unresolved. The V end lost 3 bases, the J end lost 5 bases, and 8 bases lay between the germline ends. CDR3 length: 13 amino acids. The germline CDR1 and CDR2 sequences are LNHDA and SQIVND (reference sequence). For the CDR3, the DNA is TGTGCCAGTAGTATCCGATTTGATCAGCCCCAGCATTTT. Its translation is CASSIRFDQPQHF.

This clonotype has a count of ten or more. CDR3 residues: CASSLARSAEAFF. CDR3 sequence (DNA): TGTGCCAGCAGCTTAGCGCGTTCGGCAGAAGCTTTCTTT. The chain is built from TRBV7-9 and TRBJ1-1, with no clear D. V was trimmed by 0 bases and J by 8 bases, leaving 10 bases between them. Germline CDR1 is SEHNR and CDR2 is FQNEAQ (reference sequence). This CDR3 is built from 13 residues.

This clonotype was seen at least ten times. The J gene is TRBJ2-1, the V gene TRBV13; no firm D call. The V gene's germline CDR1 is PRHDT and CDR2 FYEKMQ (reference sequence). Between the trimmed V and J ends, which lost 5 bases and 10 bases, there was a span of 15 bases. The CDR3 contains 13 residues. The CDR3 loop is CASSLLIGPEQFF. The CDR3 nucleotides are TGTGCCAGCAGCCTCCTCATTGGCCCGGAGCAGTTCTTC. Drawing the rest from reference TRBV13 and TRBJ2-1, the complete variable domain is AAGVIQSPRHLIKEKRETATLKCYPIPRHDTVYWYQQGPGQDPQFLISFYEKMQSDKGSIPDRFSAQQFSDYHSELNMSSLELGDSALYFCASSLLIGPEQFFGPGTRLTVL.

This clonotype was found a few times. The chain has TRBV7-9 and TRBJ2-5; D not resolved. The CDR3 contains 15 residues. CDR1 is SEHNR, CDR2 FQNEAQ, per germline (reference sequence). V dropped 0 bases and J dropped 7 bases, with 15 bases sitting between them. The CDR3 region has the DNA TGTGCCAGCAGCTTAGCGGGATCGTTGAGTTCGACCCAGTACTTC. This encodes CASSLAGSLSSTQYF. The variable domain in full, with the rest retrieved from reference TRBV7-9 and TRBJ2-5, is DTGVSQNPRHKITKRGQNVTFRCDPISEHNRLYWYRQTLGQGPEFLTYFQNEAQLEKSRLLSDRFSAERPKGSFSTLEIQRTEQGDSAMYLCASSLAGSLSSTQYFGPGTRLLVL.

Many counts were recorded for this clonotype. The chain recombines TRBV4-2 with TRBJ1-6; no firm D call. Germline V gene sequence: CDR1 LGHNA, CDR2 YNFKEQ. V was clipped by 2 bases and J by 7 bases, with 9 bases between them. The CDR3 consists of 14 residues. DNA for the CDR3: TGTGCCAGCAGCCAAAACCTAGGCAATTCACCCCTCCACTTT. It yields the protein CASSQNLGNSPLHF.

This CDR3 is CASRARANEQFF. CDR3 coding DNA: TGTGCCAGCAGGGCCCGTGCCAATGAGCAGTTCTTC. The chain recombines TRBV12-3 or TRBV12-4 with TRBJ2-1; D gene unclear. This CDR3 has 12 amino acids. V lost 6 bases and J lost 6, with 9 bases in between.

The chain is built from TRBV10-3 and TRBJ2-7; D perhaps matches TRBD2 (6 bases). In germline, CDR1 is ENHRY, CDR2 SYGVKD. This CDR3 is built from 17 residues. V lost 2 bases, J lost 2 bases, and 19 bases lay in between. CDR3 coding DNA: TGTGCCATCAGTGAGGTCTGGGGCGGGGCCGAAACCTACGAGCAGTACTTC. Its protein product is CAISEVWGGAETYEQYF.

Many counts were recorded for this clonotype. V and J are TRBV4-3 and TRBJ1-6; D unresolved. Per germline, CDR1 LGHNA and CDR2 YSLEER. The CDR3 spans 17 residues. Trimming took 0 bases from V and 3 from J, leaving 12 bases between them. CDR3 region: CASSQDLAAYYNSPLHF. For the CDR3, the DNA is TGCGCCAGCAGCCAAGATTTGGCAGCCTACTATAATTCACCCCTCCACTTT.